The 8 T cell receptor beta chains given below trace back to one sample, sequenced in a study of blood T cells in healthy people across ages. A second PCR, run for about 7 to 11 cycles, used a sample-barcoded 5' primer plus a J-beta primer mix. Via MiXCR, TCRdb re-called the 5' RACE reads, giving one row per CDR3 protein. The data show over 1.5 million distinct CDR3 sequences, roughly 50% seen once. The sample consisted of blood. Every receptor here comes from a woman aged 40 to 50 in good health.

In the case of this clonotype: A read error is likely, as this CDR3 ends without the conserved phenylalanine or tryptophan. The chain is built from TRBV27 and TRBJ2-7; 8 bases align to TRBD1. The CDR3 runs to 14 residues. Trimming at V came to 3 bases and at J to 3 bases, leaving 4 bases not matched to a gene. Germline CDR1 is MNHEY and CDR2 is SMNVEV (reference sequence). The CDR3 is CASSFPDRVYEQYL. CDR3 bases: TGTGCCAGCAGTTTTCCGGACAGGGTCTACGAGCAGTACCTC.

The V call is TRBV5-1, the J call TRBJ1-4; possibly TRBD1 for D (5 bases). Per germline, CDR1 SGHRS and CDR2 YFSETQ. The V gene lost 7 bases and the J gene lost 7 bases, with 11 bases spanning the gap. The CDR3 spans 12 residues. CDR3 amino acids: CASRGGTEKLFF. CDR3 nucleotide sequence: TGCGCCAGCCGGGGAGGGACTGAAAAACTGTTTTTT.

The chain couples TRBV20-1 to TRBJ1-2; maybe TRBD1 (5 bases). This CDR3 region has 11 residues. In germline, CDR1 is DFQATT, CDR2 SNEGSKA (reference sequence). The CDR3: CRLGGGYGYTF. The DNA for the CDR3 is TGCAGGTTGGGGGGAGGCTATGGCTACACCTTC.

In its sample, this clonotype was seen a few times. A much larger clone differs by one base, so this may be a read error. The chain has TRBV7-2 and TRBJ2-3; 7 positions match TRBD1. Germline V gene lookup returns CDR1 SGHTA and CDR2 FQGNSA. V trimming: 5 bases; J trimming: 4 bases; junction bases outside the gene matches: 6. This CDR3 has 14 amino acids. CDR3 loop: CASSTRQGADTQYF. The CDR3, as DNA: TGTGCCAGCAGCACCCGACAGGGCGCAGATACGCAGTATTTT. The whole variable domain, filled in from reference TRBV7-2 and TRBJ2-3, reads GAGVSQSPSNKVTEKGKDVELRCDPISGHTALYWYRQSLGQGLEFLIYFQGNSAPDKSGLPSDRFSAERTGGSVSTLTIQRTQQEDSAVYLCASSTRQGADTQYFGPGTRLTVL.

The chain is built from TRBV16 and TRBJ1-4, with D perhaps TRBD1 (5 bases). Trimming removed 4 bases from V and 3 bases from J, with 9 bases in between. Germline loops: CDR1 KGHSY, CDR2 FQNENV. The CDR3 spans 14 residues. The chain's CDR3 is CASSPPGANEKLFF. CDR3 bases: TGTGCCAGCAGCCCGCCGGGGGCTAATGAAAAACTGTTTTTT.

This clonotype was observed a handful of times. The J gene is TRBJ1-1, the V gene TRBV12-3 or TRBV12-4; D is unresolved. The CDR3 is made up of 13 amino acids. Trimming removed 5 bases at V and 4 bases at J, with 11 bases between. The CDR3 DNA sequence: TGTGCCAGCAGTCAAACCGGCCCCACTGAAGCTTTCTTT. Amino acid sequence: CASSQTGPTEAFF.

The chain employs TRBV24-1 and TRBJ1-2; tentatively, D is TRBD1 (6 bases). The CDR3 has 13 amino acids. The V end was cut by 9 bases, the J end by 5 bases, with 15 bases between. Germline V gene sequence: CDR1 KGHDR, CDR2 SFDVKD. CDR3 protein: CATAETGIYGYTF. CDR3 nucleotide sequence: TGTGCCACCGCGGAGACAGGAATATATGGCTACACCTTC.

The rearrangement links TRBV9 to TRBJ2-5; D gene ambiguous. The CDR3 runs 14 residues. The V end lost 0 bases, the J end lost 11 bases, and 17 bases lay between the germline ends. Looked up from germline, CDR1 is SGDLS and CDR2 is YYNGEE. The CDR3 reads CASSVVPDLGKQYF. CDR3 DNA: TGTGCCAGCAGCGTAGTACCCGACCTTGGGAAGCAGTACTTC.